This T cell receptor beta chain was identified during a study of blood T cell repertoires in COVID-19 (TCRdb year 2020). Notes on the research overall: Samples covering the acute and convalescent phases of COVID-19 were provided by collaborators in the United States, Italy and Spain. The prospective study material was composed of cDNA or gDNA derived from T cells, B-cell-depleted T cells, or PBMCs. Deeply sampled blood TCRbeta repertoires from subjects exposed to, actively infected with, or recovered from COVID-19 were included in the dataset. The repertoires were released in a freely available public database intended as a resource for research on the immune response to SARS-CoV-2. Samples came from the ongoing ImmuneRACE study (first 160 participants) plus 1,254 subjects from 6 global collaborators. A de-identified subject ID, COVID-19 status, age in years and sex were almost always included in the sample metadata. HLA class I and class II types, where available, came from metadata supplied by the sample provider rather than from assay-based typing. Summary of the overall study and its limitations: The amount of clinical and demographic metadata varied by source and participant and was provided uncurated.

The collaborating institutions used their own protocols to collect whole blood in K2EDTA tubes. For TCRbeta analysis, collaborator samples were shipped as frozen whole blood, as isolated PBMCs, or as DNA extracted from either sample type. In the germline V gene (reference sequence), CDR1 corresponds to PRHDT and CDR2 to FYEKMQ. The CDR3 holds 16 amino acids from the cysteine to the phenylalanine. Only the CDR3 part of the read is kept: 48 bases, read in frame from the first base. V is reduced by 7 bases and J by 3 bases, leaving a spacing of 18 bases between them. Remarks on this clone: It lacks a known antigen. Base qualities are not at hand, and no much larger clone is one base apart.

TCRbeta CDR3 regions were amplified from genomic DNA by means of the immunoSEQ Assay, a bias-controlled multiplex PCR. Per the authors' processing: Nucleated cell counts per sample were estimated from amplification of reference gene primers within the assay. To quantify the absolute abundance of each unique TCRbeta CDR3 rearrangement, sequence reads were collapsed and filtered. For each sample, productive Simpson clonality was calculated by taking the square root of Simpson's diversity index across productive rearrangements. TCRdb took over this immuneACCESS table, retaining in-frame rearrangements with V and J assigned. Such tables are incomplete; in checked studies, under half of the missing clones stem from an unresolved V gene, and the remainder is unexplained. V and J calls and clone size come straight from that table; D and trimming were deduced from the DNA. The sample includes about 220,000 clones, with roughly 88% observed a single time. The ten largest clones represent about 9% of the sample.

The chain is assembled from TRBV13 and TRBJ2-2, and TRBD1 may be the D gene, going by 5 matching bases. The receptor was derived from a man between 50 and 59 years old with active or convalescent COVID-19. The sequenced material came from peripheral blood. The DNA sequence is TGTGCCAGCACCCCGCCTGGGGCTTCTTACACCGGGGAGCTGTTTTTT. It specifies CASTPPGASYTGELFF.